There are a few counts of the clone carrying this TCR beta chain. The sample belongs to a study of T-cell memory formation after mild COVID-19. J gave up 6 bases and V 1 base, and 7 bases lay outside the gene matches. CDR3 size: 15 residues. CDR1 is DFQATT, CDR2 SNEGSKA, per germline (reference sequence). MiXCR was run by TCRdb on the 5' RACE reads, yielding one entry per CDR3 protein. The sample comprises 550,000 to 600,000 distinct CDR3 sequences, approximately 21% of which are singletons, and about 8.4% rests with the top ten. V usage is TRBV20-1 and J usage is TRBJ1-2, with 11 nucleotides matching TRBD1. Sequencing used PBMCs or a T cell subset sorted from them (not recorded which). The TCR sequence derives from an adult woman who had mild COVID-19 (a few samples of this study predate the infection). Cell type and time point are not known. This CDR3 reads CSARGVGQGANGYTF. The CDR3 nucleotides are TGCAGTGCTAGAGGGGTAGGACAGGGGGCGAATGGCTACACCTTC.